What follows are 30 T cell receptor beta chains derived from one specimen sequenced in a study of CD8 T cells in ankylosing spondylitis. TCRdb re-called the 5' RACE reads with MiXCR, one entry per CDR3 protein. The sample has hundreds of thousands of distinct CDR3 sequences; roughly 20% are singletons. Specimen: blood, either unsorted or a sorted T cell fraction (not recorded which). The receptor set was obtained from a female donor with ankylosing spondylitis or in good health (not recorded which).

The CDR3: CASDRSSNQPQHF. The CDR3 DNA follows: TGTGCCAGCGACCGATCGAGCAATCAGCCCCAGCATTTT. V gene TRBV2 combines with J gene TRBJ1-5; D is ambiguous. The CDR3 is 13 residues long. Germline CDR1 reads SNHLY; CDR2 reads FYNNEI. Trimming cost V 8 bases and J 1 base, with 9 bases left between them.

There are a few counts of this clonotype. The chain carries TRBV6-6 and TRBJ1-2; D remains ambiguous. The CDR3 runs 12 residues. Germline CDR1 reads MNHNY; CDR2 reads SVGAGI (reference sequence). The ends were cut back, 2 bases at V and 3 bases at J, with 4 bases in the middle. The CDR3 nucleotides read TGTGCCAGCAGTTACAGGGACTATGGCTACACCTTC. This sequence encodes CASSYRDYGYTF.

The CDR3 coding sequence is TGCGCCAGCAGCCAAGAACCCTCACTAGCGGGAGTAAATGAGCAGTTCTTC. Translation: CASSQEPSLAGVNEQFF. The J gene is TRBJ2-1, the V gene TRBV4-3; TRBD2 matches 11 bases. The CDR3 is 17 amino acids. Germline CDR1 reads LGHNA; CDR2 reads YSLEER. V shed 0 bases, J shed 7 bases, and the junction held 8 bases outside the gene matches.

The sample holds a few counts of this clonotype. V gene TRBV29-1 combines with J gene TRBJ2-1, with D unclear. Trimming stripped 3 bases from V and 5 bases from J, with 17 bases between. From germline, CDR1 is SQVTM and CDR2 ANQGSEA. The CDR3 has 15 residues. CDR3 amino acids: CSVDGVTLPDNEQFF. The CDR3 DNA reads TGCAGCGTTGATGGTGTCACCCTCCCCGACAATGAGCAGTTCTTC.

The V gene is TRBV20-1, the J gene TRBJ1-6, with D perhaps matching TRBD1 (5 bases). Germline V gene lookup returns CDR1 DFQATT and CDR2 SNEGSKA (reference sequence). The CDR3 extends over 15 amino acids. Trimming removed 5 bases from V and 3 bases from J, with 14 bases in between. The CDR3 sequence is CSARQGRVYNSPLHF. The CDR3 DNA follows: TGCAGTGCTCGTCAGGGAAGGGTCTATAATTCACCCCTCCACTTT.

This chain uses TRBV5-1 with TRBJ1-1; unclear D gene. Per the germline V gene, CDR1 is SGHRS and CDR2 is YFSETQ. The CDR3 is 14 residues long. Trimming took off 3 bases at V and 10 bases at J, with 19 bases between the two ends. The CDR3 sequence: CASSSGPDRYGAFF. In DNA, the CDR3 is TGCGCCAGCAGCTCAGGACCAGATCGGTATGGAGCTTTCTTT.

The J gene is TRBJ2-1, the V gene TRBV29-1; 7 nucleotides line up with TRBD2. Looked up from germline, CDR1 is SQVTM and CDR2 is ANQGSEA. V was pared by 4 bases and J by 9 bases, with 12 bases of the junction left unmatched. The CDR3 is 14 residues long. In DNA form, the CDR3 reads TGCAGCGTTGGGCCCCTGCGGGAGCGCAGTGAGCAGTTCTTC. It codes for CSVGPLRERSEQFF.

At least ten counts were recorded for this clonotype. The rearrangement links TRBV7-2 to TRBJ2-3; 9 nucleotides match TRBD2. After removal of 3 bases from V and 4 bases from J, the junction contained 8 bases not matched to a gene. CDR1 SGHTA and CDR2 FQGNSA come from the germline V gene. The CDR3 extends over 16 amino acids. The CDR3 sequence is CASSFRSGGRADTQYF. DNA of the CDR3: TGTGCCAGCAGCTTCCGCTCCGGCGGGAGGGCAGATACGCAGTATTTT. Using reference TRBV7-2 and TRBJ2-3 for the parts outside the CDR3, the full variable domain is GAGVSQSPSNKVTEKGKDVELRCDPISGHTALYWYRQSLGQGLEFLIYFQGNSAPDKSGLPSDRFSAERTGGSVSTLTIQRTQQEDSAVYLCASSFRSGGRADTQYFGPGTRLTVL.

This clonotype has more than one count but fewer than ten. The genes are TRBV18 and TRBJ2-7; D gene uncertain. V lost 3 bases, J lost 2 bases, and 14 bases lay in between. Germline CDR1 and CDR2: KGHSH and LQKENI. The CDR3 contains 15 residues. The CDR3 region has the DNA TGTGCCAGCTCACCCTACACCCGGGCCCCCTACGAGCAGTACTTC. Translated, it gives CASSPYTRAPYEQYF.

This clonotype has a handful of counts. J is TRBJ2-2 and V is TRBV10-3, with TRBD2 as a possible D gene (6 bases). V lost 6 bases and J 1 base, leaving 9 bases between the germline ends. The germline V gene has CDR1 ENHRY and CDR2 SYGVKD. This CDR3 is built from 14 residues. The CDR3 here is CAISPSENTGELFF. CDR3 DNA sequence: TGTGCCATCAGCCCTAGCGAGAACACCGGGGAGCTGTTTTTT.

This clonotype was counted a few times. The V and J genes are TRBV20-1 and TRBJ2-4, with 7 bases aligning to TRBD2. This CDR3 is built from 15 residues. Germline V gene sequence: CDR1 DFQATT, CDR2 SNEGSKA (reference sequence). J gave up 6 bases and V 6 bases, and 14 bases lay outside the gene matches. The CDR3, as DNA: TGCAGTGCCCTGACTAACGGGAGGCCCGCAAACATTCAGTACTTC. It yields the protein CSALTNGRPANIQYF.

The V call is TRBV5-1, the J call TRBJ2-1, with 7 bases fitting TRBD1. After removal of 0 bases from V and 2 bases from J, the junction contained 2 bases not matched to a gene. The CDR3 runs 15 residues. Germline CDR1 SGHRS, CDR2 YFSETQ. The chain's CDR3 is CASSLETGPYNEQFF. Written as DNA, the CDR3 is TGCGCCAGCAGCTTGGAGACAGGGCCCTACAATGAGCAGTTCTTC.

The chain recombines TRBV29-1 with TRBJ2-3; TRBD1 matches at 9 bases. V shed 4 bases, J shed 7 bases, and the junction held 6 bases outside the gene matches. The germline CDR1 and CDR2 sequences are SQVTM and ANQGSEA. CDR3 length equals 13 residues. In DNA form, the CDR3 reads TGCAGCGTTGGGTACAGGGGGCAAAATACGCAGTATTTT. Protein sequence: CSVGYRGQNTQYF.

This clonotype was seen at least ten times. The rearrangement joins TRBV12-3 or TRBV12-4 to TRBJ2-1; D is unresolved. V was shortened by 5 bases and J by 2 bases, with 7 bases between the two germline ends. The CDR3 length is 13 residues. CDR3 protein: CASSPIAYNEQFF. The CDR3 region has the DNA TGTGCCAGCAGTCCTATTGCCTACAATGAGCAGTTCTTC.

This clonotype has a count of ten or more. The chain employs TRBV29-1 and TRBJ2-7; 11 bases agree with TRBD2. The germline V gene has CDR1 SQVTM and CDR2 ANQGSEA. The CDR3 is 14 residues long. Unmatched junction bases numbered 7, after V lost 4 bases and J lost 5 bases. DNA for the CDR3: TGCAGCGTTGGGGCTACTAGCGGGGGAGACGAGCAGTACTTC. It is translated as CSVGATSGGDEQYF.

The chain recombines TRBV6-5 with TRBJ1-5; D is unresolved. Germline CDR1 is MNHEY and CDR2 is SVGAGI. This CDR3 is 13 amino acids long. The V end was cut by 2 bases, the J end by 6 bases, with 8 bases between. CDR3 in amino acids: CASSYSWAQPQHF. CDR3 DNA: TGTGCCAGCAGTTACAGTTGGGCTCAGCCCCAGCATTTT.

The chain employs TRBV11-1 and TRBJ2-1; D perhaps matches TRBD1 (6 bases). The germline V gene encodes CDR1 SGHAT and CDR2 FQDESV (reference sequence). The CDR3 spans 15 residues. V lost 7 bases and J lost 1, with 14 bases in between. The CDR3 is CASTKTGTSYNEQFF. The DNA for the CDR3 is TGTGCCAGCACCAAAACAGGGACATCCTACAATGAGCAGTTCTTC.

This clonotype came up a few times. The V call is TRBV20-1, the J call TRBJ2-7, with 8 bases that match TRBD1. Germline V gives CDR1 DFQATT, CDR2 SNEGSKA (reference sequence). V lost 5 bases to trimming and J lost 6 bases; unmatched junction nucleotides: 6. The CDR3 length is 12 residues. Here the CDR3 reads CSARDRLTEQYF. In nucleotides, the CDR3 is TGCAGTGCTCGGGACAGGTTAACCGAGCAGTACTTC.

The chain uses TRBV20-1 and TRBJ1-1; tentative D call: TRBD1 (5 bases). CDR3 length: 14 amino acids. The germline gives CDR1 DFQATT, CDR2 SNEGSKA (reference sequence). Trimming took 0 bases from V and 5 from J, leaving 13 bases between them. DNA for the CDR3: TGCAGTGCTAGAGACGGTCAGGGTAGGACTGAAGCTTTCTTT. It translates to CSARDGQGRTEAFF.

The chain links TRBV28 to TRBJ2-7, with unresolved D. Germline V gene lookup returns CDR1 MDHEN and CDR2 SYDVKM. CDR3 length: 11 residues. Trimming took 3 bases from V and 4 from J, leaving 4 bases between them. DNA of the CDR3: TGTGCCAGCAGTTTCCAATACGAGCAGTACTTC. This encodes CASSFQYEQYF.

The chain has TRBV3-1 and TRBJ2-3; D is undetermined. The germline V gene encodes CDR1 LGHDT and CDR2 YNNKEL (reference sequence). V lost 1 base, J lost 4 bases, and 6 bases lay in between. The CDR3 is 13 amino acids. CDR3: CASSQARADTQYF. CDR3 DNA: TGTGCCAGCAGCCAAGCCCGGGCAGATACGCAGTATTTT.

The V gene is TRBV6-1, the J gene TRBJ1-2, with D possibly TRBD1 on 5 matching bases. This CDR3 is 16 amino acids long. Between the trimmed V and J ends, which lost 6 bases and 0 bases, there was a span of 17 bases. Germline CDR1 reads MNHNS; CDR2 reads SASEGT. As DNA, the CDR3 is TGTGCCAGCAGGGGGGTTTACCCTCTCCCTAACTATGGCTACACCTTC. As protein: CASRGVYPLPNYGYTF.

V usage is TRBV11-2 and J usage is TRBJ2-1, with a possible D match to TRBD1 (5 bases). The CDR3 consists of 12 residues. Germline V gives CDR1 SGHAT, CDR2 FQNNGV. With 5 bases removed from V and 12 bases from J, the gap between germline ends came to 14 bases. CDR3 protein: CASSPRLQGQFF. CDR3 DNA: TGTGCCAGCAGCCCCCGACTTCAGGGGCAGTTCTTC.

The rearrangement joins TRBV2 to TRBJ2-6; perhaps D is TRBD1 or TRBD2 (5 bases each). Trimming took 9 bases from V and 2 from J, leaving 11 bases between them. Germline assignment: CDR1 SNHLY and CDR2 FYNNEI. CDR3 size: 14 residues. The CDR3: CARGVRAGANVLTF. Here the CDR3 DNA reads TGTGCCAGGGGGGTCAGGGCTGGGGCCAACGTCCTGACTTTC.

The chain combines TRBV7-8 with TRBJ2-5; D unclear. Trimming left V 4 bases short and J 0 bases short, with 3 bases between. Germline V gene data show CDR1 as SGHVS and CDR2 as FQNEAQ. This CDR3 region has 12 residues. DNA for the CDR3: TGTGCCAGCAGCTGGAACCAAGAGACCCAGTACTTC. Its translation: CASSWNQETQYF.

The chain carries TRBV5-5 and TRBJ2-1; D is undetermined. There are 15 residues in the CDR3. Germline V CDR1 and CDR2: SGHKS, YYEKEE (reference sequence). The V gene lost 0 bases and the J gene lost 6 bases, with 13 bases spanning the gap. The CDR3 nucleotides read TGTGCCAGCAGCTTGGAGTCAAGGAGTATCAATGAGCAGTTCTTC. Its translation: CASSLESRSINEQFF. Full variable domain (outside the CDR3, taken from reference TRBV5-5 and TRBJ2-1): DAGVTQSPTHLIKTRGQQVTLRCSPISGHKSVSWYQQVLGQGPQFIFQYYEKEERGRGNFPDRFSARQFPNYSSELNVNALLLGDSALYLCASSLESRSINEQFFGPGTRLTVL.

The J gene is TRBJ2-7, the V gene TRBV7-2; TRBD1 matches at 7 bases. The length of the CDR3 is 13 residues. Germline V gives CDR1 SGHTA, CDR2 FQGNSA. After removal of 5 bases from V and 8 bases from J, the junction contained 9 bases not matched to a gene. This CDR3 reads CASSQSWTGQQYF. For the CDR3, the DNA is TGTGCCAGCAGCCAGAGTTGGACAGGACAGCAGTACTTC.

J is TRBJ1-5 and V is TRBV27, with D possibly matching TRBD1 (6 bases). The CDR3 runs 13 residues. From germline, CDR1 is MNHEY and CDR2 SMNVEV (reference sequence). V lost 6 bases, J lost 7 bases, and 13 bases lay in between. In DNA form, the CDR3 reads TGTGCCAGCAGACTGGGGGCAGGACAGCCCCAGCATTTT. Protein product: CASRLGAGQPQHF.

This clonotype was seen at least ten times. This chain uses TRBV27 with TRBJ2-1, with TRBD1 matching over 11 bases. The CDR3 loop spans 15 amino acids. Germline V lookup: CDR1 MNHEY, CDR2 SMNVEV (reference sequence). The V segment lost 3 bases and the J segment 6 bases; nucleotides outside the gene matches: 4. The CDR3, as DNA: TGTGCCAGCAGTTTTGGGACAGGGGGTCTCAATGAGCAGTTCTTC. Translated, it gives CASSFGTGGLNEQFF.

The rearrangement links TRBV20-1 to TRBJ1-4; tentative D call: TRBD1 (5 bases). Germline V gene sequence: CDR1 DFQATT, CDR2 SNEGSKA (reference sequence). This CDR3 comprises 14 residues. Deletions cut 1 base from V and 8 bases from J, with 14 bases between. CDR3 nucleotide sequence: TGCAGTGCTAGAGTCTTGGGGCGGGACGAAAAACTGTTTTTT. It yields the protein CSARVLGRDEKLFF.